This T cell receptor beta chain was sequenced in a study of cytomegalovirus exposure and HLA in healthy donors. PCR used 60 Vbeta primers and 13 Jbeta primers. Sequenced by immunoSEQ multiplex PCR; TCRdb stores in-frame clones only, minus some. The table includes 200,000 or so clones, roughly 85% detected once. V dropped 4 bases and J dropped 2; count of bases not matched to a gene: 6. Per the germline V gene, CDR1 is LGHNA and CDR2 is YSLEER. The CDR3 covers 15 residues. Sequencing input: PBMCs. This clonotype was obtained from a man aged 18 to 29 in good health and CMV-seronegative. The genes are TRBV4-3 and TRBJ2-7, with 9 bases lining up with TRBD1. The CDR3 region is CASSPGQGAPYEQYF. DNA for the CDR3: TGCGCCAGCAGCCCGGGACAGGGTGCTCCCTACGAGCAGTACTTC.